This T cell receptor (beta chain) was captured in a study of OX40 agonist ivuxolimab in advanced cancers. The overall study: The diagnoses of dose-escalation patients were hepatocellular carcinoma, melanoma, renal cell or head and neck cancer. Study-level points and caveats: On average, CD8+ T cells showed a greater number of expanded clones than CD4+. Partial responders receiving 0.1-3.0 mg/kg showed among the lowest clonal expansion. Nonresponders, in some cases, also had low normalized T-cell clonal expansion.

The data were produced by immunoSEQ multiplex PCR, yet TCRdb's version contains in-frame clones alone and is incomplete. The data contain 55,000 to 90,000 clones, 80% to 90% of them singletons. As for this clone: As yet, its antigen is unknown.

Germline V gene sequence: CDR1 GTSNPN, CDR2 SVGIG (reference sequence). Trimming stripped 3 bases from V and 3 bases from J, with 10 bases between. There are 13 residues in the CDR3. The source material was CD4+ or CD8+ T cells sorted from blood, sampled in a trial of the OX40 agonist ivuxolimab. This chain joins TRBV30 and TRBJ2-3; D is unresolved. The receptor was isolated from an adult with an advanced solid tumor such as melanoma, head and neck, liver or kidney cancer. CDR3 nucleotides: TGTGCCTGGAGCTTCTCTCGGACAGATACGCAGTATTTT. It encodes CAWSFSRTDTQYF.